This T cell receptor (beta chain) was recovered during a study of T-cell reconstitution after alpha-beta-depleted transplantation in children. Preparation of the TCRbeta library was carried out with unique molecular identifiers. TCRdb re-analysed the PCR reads in MiXCR, keeping a single row per CDR3 protein. The sample contains 500,000 to 600,000 distinct CDR3 sequences, around 20% of which appear only once. This CDR3 is 15 amino acids long. With 7 bases clipped from V and 0 bases from J, the junction kept 5 bases outside the gene matches. The chain employs TRBV12-3 or TRBV12-4 and TRBJ2-2; 7 positions agree with TRBD1. The input for sequencing was PBMCs from the stem cell graft donor, taken from the stem cell graft. The sequence came from a human donor who donated a stem cell graft to a child with acute lymphoblastic leukemia. The CDR3: CASKRDRSNTGELFF. The CDR3 nucleotides read TGTGCCAGCAAAAGGGACAGATCGAACACCGGGGAGCTGTTTTTT.